This T cell receptor beta chain was recorded in a study of naive and memory T cell subsets (dated by TCRdb to 2017 to 2019). With regard to the full study: The figure summarizing these samples reported 10 or so blood donors, 7 tuberculin skin test biopsies and 3 saline control biopsies. PCR2 was typically performed as a SYBR Green qPCR that was stopped at a set threshold, although end-point PCR (roughly 6 cycles) could be used instead for low-input samples. What the work shows at the level of the full study, not this receptor alone: The RNA-based method was acknowledged to be potentially sensitive to changes in TCR transcripts with T cell activation and differentiation.

The receptor library was made with 5' RACE. For the blood and skin samples, reverse transcription of TCR RNA was done with SuperScript IV along with alpha and beta constant region primers. Four rounds of PCR, run with the SP2 primer together with nested alpha and beta constant region primers, were used to amplify the ligated cDNA. An oligonucleotide carrying the Illumina SP2 primer and a UMI was ligated to the cDNA 3' end using T4 RNA ligase 1. The 12-nucleotide UMI consisted of two random hexamers with an eight-base spacer between the hexamers to prevent hairpin formation. From the second PCR onward, TCR alpha and beta chain libraries were processed separately, and dual indexing was applied for multiplexing. After pooling, the indexed libraries were analyzed by capillary electrophoresis and sequenced on either an Illumina MiSeq or NextSeq. To boost base diversity and improve cluster recognition, PhiX DNA at 5-7% was spiked into the libraries. The paper's data handling went like this. Demultiplexor took UMIs from read 2, joined the UMIs to the TCR sequence from read 1, and separated reads according to sample indices. Decombinator identified V and J genes and V-J junctions and gave each TCR a five-part identifier that included V and J deletions. UMIs were used by Collapsinator to correct sequencing errors and PCR amplification heterogeneity, so that a UMI-based abundance was obtained for each TCR. CDR3Translator turned identifiers into nucleotide sequence, translated that sequence into amino acids, and pulled out CDR3 regions based on terminal motifs. Error-corrected alpha and beta TCR counts from blood and skin were compared after normalization to input RNA amount. TCRdb took the public reads, trimmed them with fastp at Q25, ran MiXCR for clone calling and kept in-frame beta chains. When rows share a CDR3 protein, they turn into one entry using the most common DNA and genes. The V and J calls reflect TCRdb's pipeline rather than the authors' work. This sample comprises 20,000 to 25,000 distinct CDR3 sequences, 4% to 5% of them detected only once. Less than 9% of the sample lies in the top ten.

V was cut back by 3 bases and J by 4 bases, leaving a gap of 13 bases between them. As encoded in the germline V gene (reference sequence), CDR1 is MNHEY while CDR2 is SMNVEV. Both ends counted, the CDR3 spans 15 residues. Just CDR3 DNA is preserved here, 45 bases in frame from base 1. Whole blood analysis involved drawing under 3 ml of peripheral blood from adult healthy volunteers into Tempus tubes and then extracting RNA following the manufacturer's instructions. A robust, sensitive protocol for the amplification, sequencing and analysis of TCRs was described in the study, in which 3' ligation of a UMI-containing oligonucleotide to TCR cDNA was used. Total RNA, without cell sorting, was DNase treated with RQ1 DNase before reverse transcription, targeting roughly 1 to 1000 ng input. To check how robust the pipeline was in samples where T cells make up a minority population, libraries were built from skin biopsies and whole blood.

Details on this clonotype: This receptor's antigen is unknown. With a much larger clone just one base away, this may be a read error. The conserved phenylalanine or tryptophan normally closing the CDR3 is absent here, so this likely arose from a read error.

The TCR originated in a male donor in good health. In this chain, TRBV27 is recombined with TRBJ2-1, with the D gene call left open. The nucleotide sequence reads as follows: TGTGCCAGCAGTTTGTCGGACGCTCCATACAATGAGCAGTTCTAC. Translated, it gives CASSLSDAPYNEQFY.